This TCR beta chain was found in a study of molecular identifiers for immune sequencing clone quantification (dated by TCRdb to 2016 to 2018). About the study as a whole: For a replicate experiment, the RNA from either roughly 18,000 or 92,000 naive CD8 T cells was divided into five aliquots, and four of those aliquots went on to sequencing. The study was a methods study using CD8 T cells to benchmark molecular-identifier clustering-based TCR repertoire sequencing (MIDCIRS) and TCR RNA copy counting. Points the paper makes about the study in general: Spiked-in Jurkat TCR RNA equal to a single cell's worth was reported to be detectable even within 1,100,000 naive CD8 T cells. Clones above 20 RNA copies held over 98% of molecules in CMV-specific effector cells but under 1% in naive cells. Identical TCR molecules sharing a barcode could cause highly expanded clone sizes to be underestimated. When barcode sub-clustering was omitted, TCR diversity was inflated by chimeric consensus sequences, with chimeras reaching as high as 47%. Modeling estimated about three recovered TCR RNA copies per cell, compared with about 10 by digital PCR, which implies about 30% capture efficiency. Naive libraries contained spiked-in Jurkat TCR RNA (around eleven copies' worth), which is not part of the donor repertoire.

In its sample, this clonotype was seen many times. Its recognized antigen is unknown. Base qualities were left out, and no much larger clone turns up one base away. Libraries were prepared through PCR. Sequenced using an Illumina HiSeq 4000. Bulk TCR libraries were generated as previously described, with the TCR primers listed in Table S5 used. Total RNA was purified with the Qiagen AllPrep DNA/RNA kit. Before any analysis, reads coming from multiple sequencing runs of the same library were combined into one pool. Under the source paper's analysis protocol: Reads were retained only if an exact TCR constant sequence was present, and the retained reads were trimmed to 150 nt and grouped according to their 12-nt molecular barcodes. Within each barcode group, reads were sub-clustered at a 15% Levenshtein threshold, and quality-weighted consensus sequences were built per RNA molecule. Non-functional sequences were discarded, and so were lower-count sequences lying one edit away from another sequence. Based on a fit of two negative binomial distributions, barcode sub-clusters having less than 20% of the maximum read count were discarded. TCRdb handled the public reads itself, with Q25 trimming in fastp and clone calling in MiXCR, and kept productive beta chains. Rows with a matching CDR3 protein are joined into one entry that keeps the most common DNA and genes. These V and J calls originate from TCRdb's pipeline instead of the authors' own analysis. This sample is represented by more than 450,000 distinct CDR3 sequences; around 21% of them were singletons. The ten largest clones capture 0.7% to 0.95% of the sample.

Libraries of naive CD8 T cells were built from approximately 20,000 to 1,000,000 sorted cells, with 10%, 30% or 50% of the purified RNA used. On a BD FACSAria II, naive CD8 T cells were FACS-sorted as CD8+CD4-CCR7+CD45RA+ and collected into RLT Plus buffer. To test detection sensitivity, Jurkat RNA equal to around 11 TCR copies was added to samples of about 20,000-1,000,000 naive CD8 T cells. Enrichment of CD8 T cells was performed with RosetteSep CD8+ T Cell Enrichment Cocktail and Ficoll-Paque, after which ACK red cell lysis was carried out. The sequence was obtained from a human donor in good health. Some libraries in this study had Jurkat cell RNA spiked in. Material for sequencing was naive CD8+ T cells from blood, with Jurkat cell RNA spiked in. Interpreted using the paper, the cell subset or site label stands for: FACS-sorted CD8+CD4-CCR7+CD45RA+ naive T cells.

The CDR3 in this case is CASSMGPNTGELFF. DNA sequence: TGTGCCAGTAGTATGGGACCGAACACCGGGGAGCTGTTTTTT. The V gene is TRBV19 and the J gene is TRBJ2-2; the D gene could be either TRBD1 or TRBD2, each agreeing at 5 bases. Trimming takes 3 bases from V and 0 bases from J, and the germline ends sit 5 bases apart. For CDR1 and CDR2, the germline V gene (reference sequence) lists LNHDA and SQIVND. From its cysteine to its phenylalanine, the CDR3 spans 14 amino acids. Only CDR3 DNA is held: 42 bases, read in frame from base 1.